The 13 T cell receptor beta chains in this list originate from one sample, sequenced in a study of T cells after posttransplantation cyclophosphamide. Sampled 1 year posttransplant, controls received myeloablative marrow transplants, methotrexate and a calcineurin inhibitor. Profiled with immunoSEQ multiplex PCR; TCRdb holds only in-frame clones, not every one. Altogether more than 20,000 clones are present, 80% to 90% being singletons, with the ten largest covering approximately 8%. The sequenced sample was PBMCs, obtained after an allogeneic stem cell transplant with a calcineurin inhibitor and methotrexate. The receptor source for this set is a female patient aged 50 to 60 who received an allogeneic stem cell transplant from an unrelated donor, was CMV-positive, and had chronic GVHD only. The graft donor may account for some of the T cells.

The chain is built from TRBV19 and TRBJ2-3; 9 bases match TRBD2. From germline, CDR1 is LNHDA and CDR2 SQIVND (reference sequence). The CDR3 runs to 15 residues. Trimming cost V 1 base and J 5 bases; bases outside gene matches: 4. The chain's CDR3 is CASSIGGRGGDTQYF. CDR3 coding DNA: TGTGCCAGTAGTATAGGCGGGAGGGGAGGAGATACGCAGTATTTT.

The chain uses TRBV7-3 and TRBJ2-1, with TRBD2 matching 11 bases. Germline-derived CDR1 and CDR2 are SGHTA and FQGTGA. This CDR3 spans 18 amino acids. The J segment lost 8 bases and the V segment lost 1 base, leaving 13 bases of the junction unmatched. The CDR3, as DNA: TGTGCCAGCAGCTTAAACCCCGGCGGTAGCGGGAGGGGAGATGAGCAGTTCTTC. Residues: CASSLNPGGSGRGDEQFF.

The V gene is TRBV28, the J gene TRBJ1-2; perhaps TRBD1 as D (6 bases). CDR1 MDHEN and CDR2 SYDVKM come from the germline V gene. The CDR3 has 14 amino acids. V was pared by 2 bases and J by 8 bases, with 15 bases between. The CDR3 spells CASSLTGRSWGYTF. The DNA for the CDR3 is TGTGCCAGCAGTTTAACAGGGAGATCATGGGGCTACACCTTC.

This rearrangement joins TRBV5-8 to TRBJ1-3; D not certain. V was shortened by 1 base and J by 0 bases, with 8 bases between the two germline ends. The CDR3 sequence is 15 residues long. Germline loops: CDR1 SGHTS, CDR2 YDEGEE. The CDR3 sequence is CASSLRGGSGNTIYF. The CDR3 DNA reads TGTGCCAGCAGCTTGCGGGGTGGCTCTGGAAACACCATATATTTT.

In this sample, this clone turned up a few times. The V gene is TRBV7-3, the J gene TRBJ2-1, with 14 bases fitting TRBD2. This CDR3 is 15 amino acids long. Per germline, CDR1 SGHTA and CDR2 FQGTGA. Losses at the gene ends were 5 bases for V and 7 bases for J; bases not matched to a gene: 4. The DNA of the CDR3 is TGTGCCAGCAGCGCGGGACTAGCGGGAGCAAATGAGCAGTTCTTC. It yields the protein CASSAGLAGANEQFF.

The rearrangement links TRBV7-9 to TRBJ2-1; the match to TRBD2 covers 7 bases. With V trimmed by 3 bases and J by 9 bases, 11 bases remained unmatched. This CDR3 has 15 amino acids. CDR1 SEHNR and CDR2 FQNEAQ come from the germline V gene (reference sequence). CDR3 coding DNA: TGTGCCAGCAGCTTTCGGGGCGGGAGCTTACGTGAGCAGTTCTTC. Protein product: CASSFRGGSLREQFF. Full variable domain (outside the CDR3, taken from reference TRBV7-9 and TRBJ2-1): DTGVSQNPRHKITKRGQNVTFRCDPISEHNRLYWYRQTLGQGPEFLTYFQNEAQLEKSRLLSDRFSAERPKGSFSTLEIQRTEQGDSAMYLCASSFRGGSLREQFFGPGTRLTVL.

The chain uses TRBV18 and TRBJ2-7, with D perhaps matching TRBD1 (6 bases). V was clipped by 1 base and J by 1 base, with 8 bases between them. Germline CDR1 and CDR2: KGHSH and LQKENI. CDR3 length equals 14 residues. The chain's CDR3 is CASSPRGGSYEQYF. CDR3 coding DNA: TGTGCCAGCTCACCACGAGGGGGATCCTACGAGCAGTACTTC.

The chain is built from TRBV29-1 and TRBJ2-3; D perhaps matches TRBD2 (6 bases). The CDR3 is made up of 11 amino acids. Germline CDR1 and CDR2: SQVTM and ANQGSEA. The V end was cut by 5 bases, the J end by 4 bases, with 7 bases between. The CDR3 reads CSVRRADTQYF. The DNA of the CDR3 is TGCAGCGTTCGGAGGGCAGATACGCAGTATTTT.

Notes on this clone: Compared with germline, one end of the junction differs, possibly owing to a read error. V gene TRBV7-7 combines with J gene TRBJ2-5; 12 positions match TRBD1. This CDR3 comprises 18 residues. CDR1 is SSHAT, CDR2 FNYEAQ, per germline (reference sequence). CDR3 sequence reads: CASSSRDRGLSTQETQYF. In nucleotides, the CDR3 is TGTGCTAGCAGCAGCCGGGACAGGGGGCTGTCAACTCAAGAGACCCAGTACTTC.

This clone was observed a single time. V gene TRBV2 combines with J gene TRBJ2-1, with TRBD2 matching over 12 bases. CDR1 is SNHLY, CDR2 FYNNEI, per germline. This CDR3 is 16 amino acids long. J lost 8 bases, V lost 6 bases, and 11 bases had no gene match. CDR3 DNA: TGTGCCAGCAGGGGGCTAGCGGGAGGGTATCTCCATGAGCAGTTCTTC. Its translation is CASRGLAGGYLHEQFF.

This clone was counted only a few times. The chain is built from TRBV10-2 and TRBJ1-1; D is unresolved. This CDR3 is 14 amino acids long. Germline-derived CDR1 and CDR2 are WSHSY and SAAADI. V lost 6 bases and J lost 4, with 15 bases in between. The CDR3 DNA follows: TGCGCCAGCAGCCAAGGAGAGTGGGTCACTGAAGCTTTCTTT. It codes for CASSQGEWVTEAFF.

For the CDR3, the DNA is TGTGCCAGCAGGCACACAGGGGTGGGCAATCAGCCCCAGCATTTT. Its translation: CASRHTGVGNQPQHF. The V and J genes are TRBV6-1 and TRBJ1-5, with 7 bases fitting TRBD1. Per the germline V gene, CDR1 is MNHNS and CDR2 is SASEGT. Unmatched junction bases numbered 7, after V lost 6 bases and J lost 2 bases. The CDR3 runs 15 residues.

The rearrangement joins TRBV18 to TRBJ2-5; 8 nucleotides agree with TRBD2. Germline V lookup: CDR1 KGHSH, CDR2 LQKENI. The V segment lost 0 bases and the J segment 4 bases; nucleotides outside the gene matches: 10. The CDR3 extends over 17 amino acids. CDR3 sequence reads: CASSPPRGAIGPETQYF. The DNA of the CDR3 is TGTGCCAGCTCACCACCGCGGGGGGCCATTGGTCCAGAGACCCAGTACTTC.